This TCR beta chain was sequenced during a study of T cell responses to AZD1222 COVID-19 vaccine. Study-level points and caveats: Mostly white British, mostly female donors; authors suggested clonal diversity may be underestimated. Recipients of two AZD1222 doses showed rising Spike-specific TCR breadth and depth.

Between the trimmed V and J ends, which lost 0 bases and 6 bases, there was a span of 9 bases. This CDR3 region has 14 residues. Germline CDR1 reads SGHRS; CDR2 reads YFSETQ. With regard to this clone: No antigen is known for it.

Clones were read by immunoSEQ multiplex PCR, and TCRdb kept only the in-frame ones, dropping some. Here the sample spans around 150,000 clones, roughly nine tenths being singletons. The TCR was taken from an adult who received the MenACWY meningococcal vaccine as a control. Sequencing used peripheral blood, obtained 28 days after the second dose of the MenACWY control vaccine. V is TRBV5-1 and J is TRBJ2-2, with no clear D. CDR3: CASSLGLGSGELFF. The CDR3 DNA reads TGCGCCAGCAGCTTGGGCTTAGGTTCCGGGGAGCTGTTTTTT.